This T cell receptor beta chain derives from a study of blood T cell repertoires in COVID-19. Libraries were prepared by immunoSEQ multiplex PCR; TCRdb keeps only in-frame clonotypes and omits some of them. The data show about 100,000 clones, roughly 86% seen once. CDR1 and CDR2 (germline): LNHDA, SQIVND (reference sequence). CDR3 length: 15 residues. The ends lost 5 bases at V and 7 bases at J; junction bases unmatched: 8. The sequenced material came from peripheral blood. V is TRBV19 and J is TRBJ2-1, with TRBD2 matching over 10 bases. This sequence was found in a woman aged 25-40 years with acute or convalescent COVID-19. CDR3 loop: CASSPVLAGGNEQFF. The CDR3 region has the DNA TGTGCCAGTAGTCCAGTGTTAGCGGGGGGAAATGAGCAGTTCTTC.